Listed below are T cell receptor beta chains from one sample, sequenced in a study of human T cells and chemical hapten exposure. TCRdb called the 5' RACE reads again in MiXCR, with one record for every CDR3 protein. Of approximately 81,000 distinct CDR3 sequences in the sample, approximately 7.7% were seen once. These receptors were collected from a male donor in good health. The CDR3 runs from the conserved cysteine through the conserved F or W. A D gene is named only where the DNA matches it firmly. Clone size appears in some rows only: once, few, many, or a class for an expanded clone.

-	TRBV14	TRBJ2-1	TRBD2	TGTGCCAGCAGCCGATTAATAGCGGGAGGGCTGAATGAGCAGTTCTTC	CASSRLIAGGLNEQFF
-	TRBV6-6	TRBJ1-2	-	TGTGCCAGCAGTTACTTGAGTCACGAGAGCTATGGCTACACCTTC	CASSYLSHESYGYTF
few	TRBV19	TRBJ1-4	TRBD1	TGTGCCAGTAGCACAGGGGGGGCTAATGAAAAACTGTTTTTT	CASSTGGANEKLFF
few	TRBV20-1	TRBJ1-5	-	TGCAGTGCTAGAGGGGGGCAGGGTTGGAGCAATCAGCCCCAGCATTTT	CSARGGQGWSNQPQHF
many	TRBV30	TRBJ2-4	-	TGTGCCTGGAGTGTAGGGGCGAACATTCAGTACTTC	CAWSVGANIQYF
few	TRBV6-2/TRBV6-3	TRBJ1-1	TRBD1	TGTGCCAGCAGGGGGACAGGGCCGAACACTGAAGCTTTCTTT	CASRGTGPNTEAFF
many	TRBV11-3	TRBJ2-3	-	TGTGCCAGCAGCTCTAAACTTGCAGATACGCAGTATTTT	CASSSKLADTQYF
-	TRBV6-6	TRBJ2-7	-	TGTGCCAGCAGTCCGCGCGCATACGAGCAGTACTTC	CASSPRAYEQYF
few	TRBV20-1	TRBJ1-6	-	TGCAGTGCTAGAGTATCACTCGGAGGGGAATCACCCCTCCACTTT	CSARVSLGGESPLHF
many	TRBV24-1	TRBJ2-1	TRBD1	TGTGCCACCAGTCCAGGGGGCAATGAGCAGTTCTTC	CATSPGGNEQFF
-	TRBV29-1	TRBJ1-2	-	TGCAGCGTTGATGTAAATGGCTACACCTTC	CSVDVNGYTF